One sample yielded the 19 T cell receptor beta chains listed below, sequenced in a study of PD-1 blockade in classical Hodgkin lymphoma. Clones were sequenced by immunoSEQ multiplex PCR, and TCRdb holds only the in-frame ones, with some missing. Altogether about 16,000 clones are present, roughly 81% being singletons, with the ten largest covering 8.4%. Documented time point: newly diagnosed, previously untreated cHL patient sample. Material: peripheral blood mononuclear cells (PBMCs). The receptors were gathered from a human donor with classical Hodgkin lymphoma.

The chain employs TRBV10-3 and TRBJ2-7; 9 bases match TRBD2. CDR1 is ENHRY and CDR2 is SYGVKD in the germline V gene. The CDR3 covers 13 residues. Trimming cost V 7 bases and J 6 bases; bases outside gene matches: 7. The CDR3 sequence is CAIMGREGSEQYF. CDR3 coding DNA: TGTGCCATCATGGGGCGGGAGGGAAGCGAGCAGTACTTC.

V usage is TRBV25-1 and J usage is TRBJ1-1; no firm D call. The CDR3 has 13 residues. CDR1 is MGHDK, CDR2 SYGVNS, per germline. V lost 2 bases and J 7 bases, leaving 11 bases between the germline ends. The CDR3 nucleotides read TGTGCCAGCAGTGAAGATGGCGTCAGTGAAGCTTTCTTT. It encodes CASSEDGVSEAFF.

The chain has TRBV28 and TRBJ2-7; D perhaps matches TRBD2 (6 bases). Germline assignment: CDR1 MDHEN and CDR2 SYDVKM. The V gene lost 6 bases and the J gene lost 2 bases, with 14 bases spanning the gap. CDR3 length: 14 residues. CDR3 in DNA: TGTGCCAGCAGACCCATAGCGGAGGCCTACGAGCAGTACTTC. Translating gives CASRPIAEAYEQYF.

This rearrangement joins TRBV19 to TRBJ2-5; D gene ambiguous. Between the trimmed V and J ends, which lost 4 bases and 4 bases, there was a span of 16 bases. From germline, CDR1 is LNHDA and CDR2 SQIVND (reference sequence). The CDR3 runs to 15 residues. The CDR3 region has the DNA TGTGCCAGTAGTAACGGACCGCTGTTGTCAGAGACCCAGTACTTC. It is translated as CASSNGPLLSETQYF.

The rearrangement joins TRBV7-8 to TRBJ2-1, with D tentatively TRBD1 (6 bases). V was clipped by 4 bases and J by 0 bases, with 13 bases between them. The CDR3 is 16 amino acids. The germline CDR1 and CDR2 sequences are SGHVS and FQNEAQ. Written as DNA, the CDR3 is TGTGCCAGCAGCTCCCTCACAGGGTTCTCCTACAATGAGCAGTTCTTC. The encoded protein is CASSSLTGFSYNEQFF.

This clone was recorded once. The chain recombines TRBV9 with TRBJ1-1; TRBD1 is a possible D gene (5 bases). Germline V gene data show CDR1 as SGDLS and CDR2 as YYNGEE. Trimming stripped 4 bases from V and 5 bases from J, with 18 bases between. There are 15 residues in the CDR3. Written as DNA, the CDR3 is TGTGCCAGCAGCCCCCAGGTCACAGGCACGACTGAAGCTTTCTTT. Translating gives CASSPQVTGTTEAFF. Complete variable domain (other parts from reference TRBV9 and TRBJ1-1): DSGVTQTPKHLITATGQRVTLRCSPRSGDLSVYWYQQSLDQGLQFLIQYYNGEERAKGNILERFSAQQFPDLHSELNLSSLELGDSALYFCASSPQVTGTTEAFFGQGTRLTVV.

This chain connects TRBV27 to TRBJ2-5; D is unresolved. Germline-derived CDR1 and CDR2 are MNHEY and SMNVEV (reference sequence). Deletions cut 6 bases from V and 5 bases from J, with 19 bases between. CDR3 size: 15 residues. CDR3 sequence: CASSPYPPLMETQYF. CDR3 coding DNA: TGTGCCAGCAGCCCCTACCCCCCTTTGATGGAGACCCAGTACTTC.

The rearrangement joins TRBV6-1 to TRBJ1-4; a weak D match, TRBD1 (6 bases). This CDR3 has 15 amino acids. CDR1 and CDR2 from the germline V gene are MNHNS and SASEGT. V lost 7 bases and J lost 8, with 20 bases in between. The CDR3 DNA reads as TGTGCCAGCACCGACGGAACAGGGTTCGGAGAAAAACTGTTTTTT. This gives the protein CASTDGTGFGEKLFF.

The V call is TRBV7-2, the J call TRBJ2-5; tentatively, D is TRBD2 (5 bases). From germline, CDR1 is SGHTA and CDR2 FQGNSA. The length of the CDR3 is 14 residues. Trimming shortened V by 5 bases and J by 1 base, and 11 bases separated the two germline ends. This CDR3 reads CASSLGLFQETQYF. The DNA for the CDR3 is TGTGCCAGCAGCCTAGGACTGTTCCAAGAGACCCAGTACTTC.

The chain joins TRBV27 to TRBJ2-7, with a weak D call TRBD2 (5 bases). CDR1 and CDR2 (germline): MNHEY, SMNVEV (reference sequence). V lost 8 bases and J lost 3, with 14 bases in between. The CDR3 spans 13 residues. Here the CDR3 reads CASGSASYYEQYF. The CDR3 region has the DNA TGTGCCAGCGGGAGCGCGTCCTACTACGAGCAGTACTTC.

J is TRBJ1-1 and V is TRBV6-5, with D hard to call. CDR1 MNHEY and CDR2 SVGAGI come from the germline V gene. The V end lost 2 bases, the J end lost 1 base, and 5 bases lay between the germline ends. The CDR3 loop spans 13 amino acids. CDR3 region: CASSYRANTEAFF. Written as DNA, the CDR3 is TGTGCCAGCAGTTACAGGGCGAACACTGAAGCTTTCTTT.

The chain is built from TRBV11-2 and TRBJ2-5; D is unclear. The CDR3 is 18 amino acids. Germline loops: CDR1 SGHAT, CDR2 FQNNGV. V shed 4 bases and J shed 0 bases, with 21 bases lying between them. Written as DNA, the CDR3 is TGTGCCAGCAGCTCAGTACGAGGCCCGGTTCTTCACCAAGAGACCCAGTACTTC. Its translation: CASSSVRGPVLHQETQYF.

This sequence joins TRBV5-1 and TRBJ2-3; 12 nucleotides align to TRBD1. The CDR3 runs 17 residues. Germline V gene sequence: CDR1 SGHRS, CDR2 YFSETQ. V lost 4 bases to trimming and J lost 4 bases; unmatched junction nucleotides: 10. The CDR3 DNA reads TGCGCCAGCAGCGCCGGGACAGGGGGCCGGACCTCAGATACGCAGTATTTT. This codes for CASSAGTGGRTSDTQYF.

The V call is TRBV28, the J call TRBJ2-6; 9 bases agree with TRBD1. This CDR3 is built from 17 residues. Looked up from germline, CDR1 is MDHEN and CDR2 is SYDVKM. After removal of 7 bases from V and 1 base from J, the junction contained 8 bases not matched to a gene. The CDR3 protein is CASTGTGSSSGANVLTF. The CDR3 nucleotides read TGTGCCAGCACCGGGACAGGGTCTAGTTCTGGGGCCAACGTCCTGACTTTC.

The CDR3: CASSLDHSSQREQFF. In DNA, the CDR3 is TGTGCCAGCAGCTTAGATCACTCGTCACAAAGAGAGCAGTTCTTC. The J gene is TRBJ2-1, the V gene TRBV11-3, with D unclear. From germline, CDR1 is SGHNT and CDR2 YENEEA. V lost 0 bases to trimming and J lost 10 bases, with 16 bases between them. The CDR3 loop spans 15 amino acids.

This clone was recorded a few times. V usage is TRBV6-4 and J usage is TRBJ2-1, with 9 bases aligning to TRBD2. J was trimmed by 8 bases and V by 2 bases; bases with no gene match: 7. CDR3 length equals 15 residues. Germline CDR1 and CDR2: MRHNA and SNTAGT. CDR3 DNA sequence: TGTGCCAGCAGTGACGGGGCGGGAGGGGGAGATGAGCAGTTCTTC. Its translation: CASSDGAGGGDEQFF.

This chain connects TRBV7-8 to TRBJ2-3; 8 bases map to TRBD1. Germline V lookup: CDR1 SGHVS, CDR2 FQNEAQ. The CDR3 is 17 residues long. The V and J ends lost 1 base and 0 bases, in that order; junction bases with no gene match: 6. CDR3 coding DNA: TGTGCCAGCAGCTTAGGTTCAGGGGGCATTAGCACAGATACGCAGTATTTT. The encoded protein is CASSLGSGGISTDTQYF.

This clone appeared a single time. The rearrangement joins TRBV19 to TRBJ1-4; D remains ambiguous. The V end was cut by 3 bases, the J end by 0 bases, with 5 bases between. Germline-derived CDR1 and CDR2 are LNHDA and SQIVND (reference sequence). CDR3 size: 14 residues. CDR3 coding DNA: TGTGCCAGTAGTATCGGTGCAACTAATGAAAAACTGTTTTTT. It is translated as CASSIGATNEKLFF. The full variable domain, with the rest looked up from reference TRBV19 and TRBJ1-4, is DGGITQSPKYLFRKEGQNVTLSCEQNLNHDAMYWYRQDPGQGLRLIYYSQIVNDFQKGDIAEGYSVSREKKESFPLTVTSAQKNPTAFYLCASSIGATNEKLFFGSGTQLSVL.

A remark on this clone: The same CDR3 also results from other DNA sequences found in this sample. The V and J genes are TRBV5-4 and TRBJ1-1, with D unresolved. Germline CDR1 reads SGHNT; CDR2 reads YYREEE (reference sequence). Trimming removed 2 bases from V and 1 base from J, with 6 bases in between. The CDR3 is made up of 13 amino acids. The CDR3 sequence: CASSFRRNTEAFF. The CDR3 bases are TGTGCCAGCAGCTTCCGGAGGAACACTGAAGCTTTCTTT.